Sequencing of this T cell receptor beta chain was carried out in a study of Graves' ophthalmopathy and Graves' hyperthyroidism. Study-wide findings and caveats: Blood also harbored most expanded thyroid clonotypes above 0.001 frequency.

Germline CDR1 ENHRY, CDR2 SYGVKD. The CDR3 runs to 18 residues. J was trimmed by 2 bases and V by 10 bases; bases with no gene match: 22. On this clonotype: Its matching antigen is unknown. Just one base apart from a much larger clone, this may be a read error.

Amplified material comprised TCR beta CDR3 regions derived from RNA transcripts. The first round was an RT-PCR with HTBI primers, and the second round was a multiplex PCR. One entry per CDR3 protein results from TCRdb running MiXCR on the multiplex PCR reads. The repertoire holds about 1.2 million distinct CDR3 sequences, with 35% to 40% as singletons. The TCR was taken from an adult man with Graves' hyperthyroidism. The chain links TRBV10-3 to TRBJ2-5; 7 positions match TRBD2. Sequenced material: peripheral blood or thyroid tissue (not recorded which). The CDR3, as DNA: TGTGCCACTCGTGGAGCGGGGAATGGTAACTGGGTACAAGAGACCCAGTACTTC. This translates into CATRGAGNGNWVQETQYF.